This TCR beta chain comes out of a study of T cell clonality in common variable immunodeficiency. Regarding the study as a whole: CVID subjects showed higher TCRbeta clonality than healthy controls. Fewer deletions and N-nucleotide insertions were reportedly seen in common variable immunodeficiency TCR beta sequences.

Some clones are missing from TCRdb's copy, which holds only in-frame ones; the method was immunoSEQ multiplex PCR. The repertoire consists of 44,000 or so clones, none detected only once. Germline CDR1 reads SEHNR; CDR2 reads FQNEAQ (reference sequence). This CDR3 is built from 12 residues. V shed 1 base and J shed 9 bases, with 7 bases lying between them. This clone has at least ten counts. What it binds is unknown. Read coverage stops 3 residues before the CDR3 terminus; the germline J gene supplies the remainder. This receptor was identified in a person between 18 and 69 years old in good health. The chain joins TRBV7-9 to TRBJ2-1; D not resolved. The sequencing sample was made of peripheral blood mononuclear cells. The CDR3 DNA, read in part, is TGTGCCAGCAGCTTAGGAAACGGTGAG. Residues: CASSLGNGE. The CDR3 in full is CASSLGNGEQFF.